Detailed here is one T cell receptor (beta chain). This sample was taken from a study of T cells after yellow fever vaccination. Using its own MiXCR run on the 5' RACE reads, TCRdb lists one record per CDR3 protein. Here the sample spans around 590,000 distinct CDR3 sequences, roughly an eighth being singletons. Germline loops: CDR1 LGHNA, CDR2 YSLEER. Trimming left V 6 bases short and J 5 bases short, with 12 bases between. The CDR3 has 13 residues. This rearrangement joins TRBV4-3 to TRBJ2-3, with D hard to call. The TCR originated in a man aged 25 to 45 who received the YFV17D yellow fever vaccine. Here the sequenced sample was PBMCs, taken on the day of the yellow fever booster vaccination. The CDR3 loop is CASSLELGDTQYF. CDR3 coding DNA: TGCGCCAGCAGTCTCGAATTAGGAGATACGCAGTATTTT.